These T cell receptor beta chains were read from a single sample in a study of T cells after yellow fever vaccination. TCRdb ran MiXCR on the 5' RACE reads and lists one entry per CDR3 protein. Among about 630,000 distinct CDR3 sequences listed, roughly 12% were seen once. The sample here was PBMCs, taken on the day of the yellow fever booster vaccination. Source of these receptors: a young man who received the YFV17D yellow fever vaccine. Both conserved end residues are part of each CDR3. Not every row has a clone size; where given, it reads once, few, many or a size class.

clone_size j_call v_call cdr3_aa
- TRBJ2-4 TRBV20-1 CSARSGTRAKNIQYF
- TRBJ2-3 TRBV10-3 CAISETSRSTDTQYF
- TRBJ2-7 TRBV10-3 CAIRTGTGGYEQYF
- TRBJ2-7 TRBV4-2 CASSPWKDIKYEQYF
- TRBJ2-7 TRBV20-1 CSATYSGDYEQYF
- TRBJ1-2 TRBV7-2 CASSLGQTNYGYTF
- TRBJ2-1 TRBV7-9 CASSPSGSGEQFF
- TRBJ2-1 TRBV10-2 CASSEFGGAYNEQFF
few TRBJ2-5 TRBV21-1 CASPLAGPETQYF
- TRBJ2-5 TRBV4-2 CASSQRAGAPETQYF
- TRBJ1-1 TRBV5-6 CASSSLAFLEAFF
- TRBJ1-6 TRBV7-8 CASSSSPGAPLHF
few TRBJ2-3 TRBV6-1 CASSELVDTQYF
many TRBJ2-1 TRBV15 CATSRALEVEQFF
many TRBJ2-5 TRBV20-1 CSASRDRGETQYF
many TRBJ2-1 TRBV14 CASSRISGRYNEQFF
few TRBJ2-1 TRBV25-1 CASSEGGTGKHNEQFF
- TRBJ1-1 TRBV24-1 CATSDRLDQGANTEAFF
few TRBJ2-1 TRBV5-1 CASSWSSSYNEQFF
- TRBJ1-2 TRBV12-3/TRBV12-4 CASSLSPAGRGQDGYTF
- TRBJ2-6 TRBV11-3 CASSEGGSGANVLTF
few TRBJ2-1 TRBV7-8 CASSSPHVDRGGYNEQFF
few TRBJ2-2 TRBV6-1 CASTPGLGPSTGELFF
few TRBJ1-6 TRBV18 CASSPPGQTNSPLHF
- TRBJ1-5 TRBV25-1 CASSESSDSNNQPQHF
- TRBJ1-2 TRBV6-1 CASIAQGSDGYTF
- TRBJ1-5 TRBV7-8 CASSLGGHVVQPQHF
few TRBJ2-7 TRBV20-1 CSATRTSRDEQYF
few TRBJ2-7 TRBV21-1 CASSKVRGRGLGHEQYF
few TRBJ2-2 TRBV19 CASRITGDTGELFF
- TRBJ2-7 TRBV10-1 CASSESLGAYEQYF
few TRBJ1-2 TRBV12-3/TRBV12-4 CASSFGDSYGYTF
few TRBJ1-5 TRBV3-1 CASSQKWGNQPQHF
few TRBJ2-5 TRBV7-2 CASSLFSGRMETQYF
- TRBJ2-3 TRBV10-3 CAISESLDSSTDTQYF
- TRBJ1-1 TRBV12-3/TRBV12-4 CASSFLPGTEAFF
- TRBJ1-4 TRBV5-5 CASSLPGTTTNEKLFF